This TCR beta chain was sequenced in a study of immune evolution from preneoplasia to lung adenocarcinoma. Regarding the study as a whole: T cell clonality was higher in KRAS-mutant than EGFR-mutant or wild-type nodules. Clonality was highest in normal lung, lower in later-stage lesions apparently. From normal lung to invasive adenocarcinoma, top clone frequencies appeared to decrease.

H&E slides confirmed each diagnosis, reviewed by two pathologists independently. Notes on this clone: Its matching antigen is unknown.

Sequencing used immunoSEQ multiplex PCR; TCRdb keeps in-frame clones, though not all of them. The sample has around 21,000 clones; about 80% are singletons. Source material: FFPE invasive lung adenocarcinoma tissue. This clonotype was sampled from a person in their sixties or seventies with lung adenocarcinoma.

The CDR3 here is CASSEDRAGLYEQYF. For the CDR3, the DNA is TGCGCCAGCAGTGAGGATCGAGCGGGGCTCTACGAGCAGTACTTC. V usage is TRBV10-1 and J usage is TRBJ2-7; TRBD2 agrees at 7 bases. Trimming removed 2 bases from V and 3 bases from J; junction bases left unmatched: 7. The CDR3 extends over 15 amino acids. Germline CDR1 is WNHNN and CDR2 is SYGVQD (reference sequence).